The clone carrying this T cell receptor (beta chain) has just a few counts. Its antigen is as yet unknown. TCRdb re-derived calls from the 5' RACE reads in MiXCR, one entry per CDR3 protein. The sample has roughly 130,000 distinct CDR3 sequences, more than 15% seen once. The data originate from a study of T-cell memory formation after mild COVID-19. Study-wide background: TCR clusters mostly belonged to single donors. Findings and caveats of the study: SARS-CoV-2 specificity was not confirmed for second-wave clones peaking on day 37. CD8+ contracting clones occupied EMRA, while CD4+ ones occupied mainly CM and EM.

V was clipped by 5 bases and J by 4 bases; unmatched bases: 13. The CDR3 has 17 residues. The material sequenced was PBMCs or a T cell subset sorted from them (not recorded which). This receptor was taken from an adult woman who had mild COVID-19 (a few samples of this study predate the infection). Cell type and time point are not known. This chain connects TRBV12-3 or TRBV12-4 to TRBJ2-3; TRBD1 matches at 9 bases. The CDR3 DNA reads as TGTGCCAGCAGTCCCCCGATCGGGACAGGGAGGGCAGATACGCAGTATTTT. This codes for CASSPPIGTGRADTQYF.